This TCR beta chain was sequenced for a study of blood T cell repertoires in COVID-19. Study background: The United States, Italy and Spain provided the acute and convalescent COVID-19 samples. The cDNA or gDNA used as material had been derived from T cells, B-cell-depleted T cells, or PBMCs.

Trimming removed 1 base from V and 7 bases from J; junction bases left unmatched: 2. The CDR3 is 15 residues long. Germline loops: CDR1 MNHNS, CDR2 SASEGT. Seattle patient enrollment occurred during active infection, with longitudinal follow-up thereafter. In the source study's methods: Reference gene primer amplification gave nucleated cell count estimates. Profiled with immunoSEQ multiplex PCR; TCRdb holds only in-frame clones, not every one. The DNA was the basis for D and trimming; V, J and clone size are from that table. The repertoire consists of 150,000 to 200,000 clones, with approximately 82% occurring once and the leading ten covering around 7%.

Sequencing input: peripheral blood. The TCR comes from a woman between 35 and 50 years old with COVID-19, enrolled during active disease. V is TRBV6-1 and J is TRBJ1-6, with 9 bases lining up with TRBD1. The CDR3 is CASSEGGTGNSPLHF. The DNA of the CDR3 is TGTGCCAGCAGTGAAGGCGGGACAGGGAATTCACCCCTCCACTTT.